This T cell receptor beta chain was obtained from a study of chemoradiotherapy in HPV16-positive cancers. Overall study results and limits: Candidate HPV-specific clones and E7-related TCR motifs grew in tumor during treatment.

This CDR3 is 11 amino acids long. CDR1 SQVTM and CDR2 ANQGSEA come from the germline V gene. Trimming pared 7 bases from V and 8 bases from J, leaving 14 bases between. Clones were read by immunoSEQ multiplex PCR, and TCRdb kept only the in-frame ones, dropping some. This sample has fewer than 25,000 clones, with about 87% found just once. On this clone: Its target is unknown.

Samples were taken several times over chemoradiotherapy. This receptor was obtained from a human donor with HPV-associated anogenital cancer. The chain has TRBV29-1 and TRBJ1-2, with unresolved D. This specimen consisted of blood, obtained from a patient who underwent chemoradiotherapy. CDR3 nucleotide sequence: TGCAGCGCCGGGATGGATGGGGGCTACACCTTC. Translated: CSAGMDGGYTF.